Below are 31 T cell receptor beta chains sequenced from a single sample in a study of CD8+ T cells in alopecia areata. Extracted RNA was reverse transcribed into cDNA, the sequencing template. Profiling relied on immunoSEQ multiplex PCR, and the TCRdb table lists in-frame clones only, not all of them. This sample has roughly 64,000 clones, with around 44% found just once. Input material: NKG2D-low CD8+ T cells sorted from blood. These receptor sequences come from a human donor with alopecia areata.

The V gene is TRBV29-1, the J gene TRBJ1-2, with D tentatively TRBD1 (5 bases). The CDR3 has 16 residues. V lost 0 bases and J lost 6, with 20 bases in between. Germline lookup yields CDR1 SQVTM and CDR2 ANQGSEA. CDR3 sequence reads: CSVEDHRTGGVDGYTF. Written as DNA, the CDR3 is TGCAGCGTTGAAGATCATAGAACAGGTGGGGTCGATGGCTACACCTTC.

At least ten counts were recorded for this clone. The chain employs TRBV7-6 and TRBJ1-4; D remains unclear. The V and J ends lost 1 base and 4 bases respectively, with 7 bases between them. The CDR3 has 14 amino acids. Germline V gene lookup returns CDR1 SGHVS and CDR2 FNYEAQ. CDR3 in amino acids: CASSLEADNEKLFF. As DNA, the CDR3 is TGTGCCAGCAGCTTAGAAGCGGATAATGAAAAACTGTTTTTT.

The chain carries TRBV30 and TRBJ1-1; 8 bases line up with TRBD1. The CDR3 loop spans 13 amino acids. Germline-derived CDR1 and CDR2 are GTSNPN and SVGIG (reference sequence). The V and J ends lost 2 bases and 3 bases, in that order; junction bases with no gene match: 2. CDR3 loop: CAWSQTGDTEAFF. As DNA, the CDR3 is TGTGCCTGGAGTCAGACAGGGGACACTGAAGCTTTCTTT.

This clone was observed a handful of times. V gene TRBV29-1 combines with J gene TRBJ2-7; D may be TRBD1 or TRBD2 (5 bases each). Trimming cost V 1 base and J 2 bases, with 9 bases left between them. The CDR3 is made up of 13 amino acids. CDR1 is SQVTM, CDR2 ANQGSEA, per germline. For the CDR3, the DNA is TGCAGCGTTGAAGTTTGGGGGACCTACGAGCAGTACTTC. Protein product: CSVEVWGTYEQYF.

The chain links TRBV27 to TRBJ1-5; D gene uncertain. V was shortened by 3 bases and J by 0 bases, with 9 bases between the two germline ends. The CDR3 length is 15 residues. Germline V lookup: CDR1 MNHEY, CDR2 SMNVEV (reference sequence). DNA of the CDR3: TGTGCCAGCAGTTTTTATGCGGATAGCAATCAGCCCCAGCATTTT. Protein sequence: CASSFYADSNQPQHF.

The V and J genes are TRBV29-1 and TRBJ1-3; unclear D gene. The V and J ends lost 6 bases and 2 bases respectively, with 5 bases between them. In germline, CDR1 is SQVTM, CDR2 ANQGSEA. This CDR3 is 11 amino acids long. This CDR3 reads CSVTTGNTIYF. DNA for the CDR3: TGCAGCGTGACTACTGGAAACACCATATATTTT.

The genes are TRBV7-3 and TRBJ2-1; D is undetermined. This CDR3 comprises 14 residues. The germline CDR1 and CDR2 sequences are SGHTA and FQGTGA. The V gene lost 6 bases and the J gene lost 0 bases, with 9 bases spanning the gap. DNA of the CDR3: TGTGCCAGCAGGGCGGCGGACTCCTACAATGAGCAGTTCTTC. Its translation: CASRAADSYNEQFF.

This clone has a handful of counts. This chain uses TRBV19 with TRBJ1-2, with D possibly being TRBD1 (6 bases). This CDR3 is built from 12 residues. V was clipped by 11 bases and J by 2 bases, with 12 bases between them. The germline V gene has CDR1 LNHDA and CDR2 SQIVND (reference sequence). The CDR3 region has the DNA TGTGCCGGAGGCGACAGGAACTATGGCTACACCTTC. It specifies CAGGDRNYGYTF.

The chain couples TRBV28 to TRBJ2-7; weak D call: TRBD2 (5 bases). This CDR3 spans 13 amino acids. V gave up 6 bases and J gave up 3 bases, with 12 bases separating them. Germline V CDR1 and CDR2: MDHEN, SYDVKM. CDR3 region: CASSQEVSYEQYF. In nucleotides, the CDR3 is TGTGCCAGCAGCCAGGAGGTGAGCTACGAGCAGTACTTC.

The chain joins TRBV25-1 to TRBJ2-5; D remains unclear. The V end was cut by 6 bases, the J end by 4 bases, with 12 bases between. This CDR3 region has 13 residues. Germline-derived CDR1 and CDR2 are MGHDK and SYGVNS. The CDR3 coding sequence is TGTGCCAGCAGAATGGGTTGGGGAGAGACCCAGTACTTC. Translated: CASRMGWGETQYF.

The chain combines TRBV2 with TRBJ2-5; 8 nucleotides agree with TRBD1. Losses at the gene ends were 10 bases for V and 4 bases for J; bases not matched to a gene: 11. Germline V gene sequence: CDR1 SNHLY, CDR2 FYNNEI. The CDR3 has 14 amino acids. The CDR3 bases are TGTGCCAACACACAGGGGGAGCGGCCAGAGACCCAGTACTTC. This encodes CANTQGERPETQYF.

The V gene is TRBV15, the J gene TRBJ2-1, with 8 bases that match TRBD2. The ends lost 3 bases at V and 3 bases at J; junction bases unmatched: 1. The CDR3 runs to 14 residues. CDR1 and CDR2 (germline): LNHNV, YYDKDF (reference sequence). CDR3 in amino acids: CATSRGLVYNEQFF. CDR3 nucleotides: TGTGCCACCAGCAGGGGACTAGTCTACAATGAGCAGTTCTTC. Combining the CDR3 with reference TRBV15 and TRBJ2-1 gives the whole variable domain DAMVIQNPRYQVTQFGKPVTLSCSQTLNHNVMYWYQQKSSQAPKLLFHYYDKDFNNEADTPDNFQSRRPNTSFCFLDIRSPGLGDTAMYLCATSRGLVYNEQFFGPGTRLTVL.

This clone occurred a few times. The chain links TRBV6-5 to TRBJ2-1, with 8 bases that match TRBD2. Germline CDR1 and CDR2: MNHEY and SVGAGI. CDR3 size: 15 residues. The V segment lost 4 bases and the J segment 6 bases; nucleotides outside the gene matches: 8. CDR3 DNA: TGTGCCAGCAGTTCCGGGACTAGATTCTCCAATGAGCAGTTCTTC. Translation gives CASSSGTRFSNEQFF.

There are a few counts of this clone. J is TRBJ2-5 and V is TRBV7-2; TRBD2 agrees at 7 bases. Germline lookup yields CDR1 SGHTA and CDR2 FQGNSA. This CDR3 spans 15 amino acids. Trimming at V came to 1 base and at J to 5 bases, leaving 7 bases not matched to a gene. The CDR3 loop reads CASSLVLAVEETQYF. Written as DNA, the CDR3 is TGTGCCAGCAGCTTAGTGCTAGCGGTGGAGGAGACCCAGTACTTC.

This clone was observed a few times. This chain connects TRBV2 to TRBJ2-3, with 7 positions matching TRBD2. Germline V gene data show CDR1 as SNHLY and CDR2 as FYNNEI. V shed 9 bases and J 6 bases; nucleotides not matched to a gene: 9. This CDR3 has 13 amino acids. The CDR3 DNA sequence: TGTGCCAGAGGAGCGGGGCCCGGGGATACGCAGTATTTT. Amino acids: CARGAGPGDTQYF.

This clone was picked up a small number of times. V gene TRBV4-1 combines with J gene TRBJ2-7; 12 bases fit TRBD1. The CDR3 covers 15 residues. Germline CDR1 MGHRA, CDR2 YSYEKL. Trimming cost V 2 bases and J 6 bases; bases outside gene matches: 5. This CDR3 reads CASSQPPGQGAEQYF. For the CDR3, the DNA is TGCGCCAGCAGCCAACCCCCGGGACAGGGGGCCGAGCAGTACTTC.

V gene TRBV13 combines with J gene TRBJ2-1; the D gene could be TRBD1 or TRBD2 (5 bases each). Per the germline V gene, CDR1 is PRHDT and CDR2 is FYEKMQ (reference sequence). Deletions cut 4 bases from V and 0 bases from J, with 10 bases between. The CDR3 totals 15 residues. This CDR3 reads CASSSGRSSYNEQFF. In nucleotides, the CDR3 is TGTGCCAGCAGCTCGGGACGGAGCTCCTACAATGAGCAGTTCTTC.

CDR3 residues: CASSLADSHLASTDTQYF. CDR3 DNA: TGTGCCAGCAGTTTAGCCGATAGCCACCTAGCTAGCACAGATACGCAGTATTTT. This rearrangement joins TRBV27 to TRBJ2-3, with D perhaps matching TRBD2 (5 bases). CDR1 and CDR2 from the germline V gene are MNHEY and SMNVEV (reference sequence). V lost 2 bases to trimming and J lost 0 bases, with 18 bases between them. The CDR3 is made up of 18 amino acids.

The chain combines TRBV12-5 with TRBJ1-2; no clear D. Between the trimmed V and J ends, which lost 1 base and 4 bases, there was a span of 10 bases. The germline V gene has CDR1 LGHNT and CDR2 FRNRAP. The CDR3 length is 14 residues. CDR3 sequence: CASGLEGRGYGYTF. CDR3 bases: TGTGCTAGTGGTTTGGAGGGCCGGGGCTATGGCTACACCTTC.

The DNA of the CDR3 is TGTGCCTGGCGCCCCGGGATCAACTACGAGCAGTACTTC. It specifies CAWRPGINYEQYF. This chain links TRBV30 with TRBJ2-7; weak D call: TRBD2 (5 bases). Germline lookup yields CDR1 GTSNPN and CDR2 SVGIG (reference sequence). Trimming shortened V by 5 bases and J by 3 bases, and 14 bases separated the two germline ends. The length of the CDR3 is 13 residues.

This clone was seen a few times. J is TRBJ1-1 and V is TRBV29-1; D gene ambiguous. V was cut by 7 bases and J by 3 bases, with 15 bases left in between. Germline V gives CDR1 SQVTM, CDR2 ANQGSEA. The CDR3 has 13 amino acids. The CDR3 sequence: CSAKGGRHTEAFF. The DNA for the CDR3 is TGCAGCGCCAAGGGAGGGAGGCACACTGAAGCTTTCTTT.

In this sample, this clone turned up a few times. V and J are TRBV5-5 and TRBJ1-1; D not resolved. The CDR3 is made up of 12 amino acids. Germline V lookup: CDR1 SGHKS, CDR2 YYEKEE (reference sequence). Trimming took 5 bases from V and 3 from J, leaving 8 bases between them. The CDR3 loop is CASSFLDTEAFF. Here the CDR3 DNA reads TGTGCCAGCAGTTTTTTGGACACTGAAGCTTTCTTT.

This clone occurred a few times. This rearrangement joins TRBV15 to TRBJ2-5; 8 nucleotides agree with TRBD1. V gave up 4 bases and J gave up 4 bases; unmatched junction bases: 5. Germline V gives CDR1 LNHNV, CDR2 YYDKDF (reference sequence). This CDR3 has 14 amino acids. Written as DNA, the CDR3 is TGTGCCACCAGCACGAGGACAGGGCCAGAGACCCAGTACTTC. The encoded protein is CATSTRTGPETQYF.

The chain has TRBV5-8 and TRBJ2-7, with D uncertain. Germline lookup yields CDR1 SGHTS and CDR2 YDEGEE. This CDR3 is 11 amino acids long. V shed 0 bases and J shed 4 bases, with 2 bases lying between them. CDR3 sequence reads: CASSLGYEQYF. DNA for the CDR3: TGTGCCAGCAGCTTGGGGTACGAGCAGTACTTC.

This chain connects TRBV25-1 to TRBJ2-7; 7 bases are shared with TRBD1. V lost 5 bases to trimming and J lost 0 bases; unmatched junction nucleotides: 4. Germline assignment: CDR1 MGHDK and CDR2 SYGVNS. This CDR3 region has 14 residues. CDR3 in amino acids: CASSPGQRSYEQYF. CDR3 bases: TGTGCCAGCAGTCCGGGACAGCGCTCCTACGAGCAGTACTTC.

This clone was counted only a few times. V and J are TRBV29-1 and TRBJ2-2; TRBD2 matches at 8 bases. CDR3 length: 15 amino acids. V trimming: 7 bases; J trimming: 2 bases; junction bases outside the gene matches: 9. The germline V gene has CDR1 SQVTM and CDR2 ANQGSEA. Written as DNA, the CDR3 is TGCAGCGGTGGGGACGGGACTAGAAACACCGGGGAGCTGTTTTTT. Residues: CSGGDGTRNTGELFF.

Here the CDR3 reads CASSLYRGEKLFF. CDR3 nucleotides: TGTGCCAGCAGTTTGTACAGGGGAGAAAAACTGTTTTTT. This chain joins TRBV27 and TRBJ1-4; 7 bases are shared with TRBD1. Germline V gene lookup returns CDR1 MNHEY and CDR2 SMNVEV (reference sequence). V lost 3 bases and J lost 8; bases outside the gene matches: 3. This CDR3 has 13 amino acids.

A few counts support this clone. The chain joins TRBV14 to TRBJ2-5; 14 bases match TRBD2. Germline assignment: CDR1 SGHDN and CDR2 FVKESK. CDR3 length: 18 residues. The ends lost 4 bases at V and 3 bases at J; junction bases unmatched: 10. DNA for the CDR3: TGTGCCAGCAGCCGACGACTAGCGGGAGGGCCGAGGGAAGAGACCCAGTACTTC. The encoded protein is CASSRRLAGGPREETQYF.

This clone was recorded a few times. The J gene is TRBJ2-5, the V gene TRBV13, with 7 bases matching TRBD1. V gave up 5 bases and J gave up 2 bases; unmatched junction bases: 11. The CDR3 has 16 residues. Germline-derived CDR1 and CDR2 are PRHDT and FYEKMQ (reference sequence). The CDR3 DNA reads TGTGCCAGCAGCCTCCGGACAGGACCCCTTCAAGAGACCCAGTACTTC. Residues: CASSLRTGPLQETQYF.

Only a few counts were recorded for this clone. The genes are TRBV29-1 and TRBJ2-1; no clear D gene. Trimming took off 4 bases at V and 5 bases at J, with 6 bases between the two ends. Germline V gives CDR1 SQVTM, CDR2 ANQGSEA. The length of the CDR3 is 11 residues. In DNA form, the CDR3 reads TGCAGCGTTGTTTGGGACAATGAGCAGTTCTTC. Its translation is CSVVWDNEQFF.

This chain connects TRBV20-1 to TRBJ2-1; 8 bases are shared with TRBD1. There are 11 residues in the CDR3. V gave up 6 bases and J gave up 10 bases; unmatched junction bases: 5. Germline values: CDR1 DFQATT, CDR2 SNEGSKA (reference sequence). The CDR3 is CSAHRGVEQFF. CDR3 nucleotides: TGCAGTGCCCACAGGGGGGTCGAGCAGTTCTTC.